This TCR beta chain was obtained from a study of immune heterogeneity within non-small cell lung tumors. Study details: The tumor set comprised several squamous cell carcinomas and 10 non-squamous carcinomas (plus 1 not otherwise specified).

Study conclusions and caveats: Between one patient and another, high-frequency T-cell receptor beta clonotypes were largely distinct. Local T-cell clonality was recorded as moderately but significantly correlated with local tumor mutational burden, with R about 0.34.

Amplifying TCR beta CDR3 involved multiplex PCR carried out with 32 V and 13 J primers. TCRdb processed the multiplex PCR reads anew with MiXCR; each CDR3 protein has one entry. Counted here are around 21,000 distinct CDR3 sequences, about 30% occurring once; the ten biggest clones make up about 4.6%. Germline CDR1 is SGDLS and CDR2 is YYNGEE. This CDR3 comprises 12 residues. Deletions cut 7 bases from V and 8 bases from J, with 13 bases between. Bulk tumor genomic DNA served as template, at around 600 ng per sample. Every primary tumor yielded several biopsies, spaced far apart, that were taken during surgery. With untreated, newly diagnosed non-small cell lung cancer, the patients went on to undergo curative surgery. The study drew donors from newly diagnosed non-small cell lung cancer patients having surgery with curative intent. This clonotype was found a few times. Its target is not known.

The sequenced sample was lung tumor tissue. The V and J genes are TRBV9 and TRBJ2-1, with D tentatively TRBD1 (6 bases). This sequence was found in a man aged 40-55 years with non-small cell lung cancer. The CDR3 sequence: CASGIQGDEQFF. CDR3 coding DNA: TGTGCCAGCGGGATACAGGGCGATGAGCAGTTCTTC.